The next 25 T cell receptor beta chains were all read from a single sample in a study of cytomegalovirus exposure and HLA in healthy donors. Amplification used 60 Vbeta primers and 13 Jbeta primers. The table came from immunoSEQ multiplex PCR; TCRdb's copy has only in-frame clones and leaves some out. The sample gives around 150,000 clones, around 79% of which show up once; about 1.4% is in the top ten. The sequencing sample was made of PBMCs. The receptors derive from a woman in her thirties or forties in good health and CMV-seronegative.

Here the CDR3 DNA reads TGTGCCAGCAGTTTTCTTGGACAGCGACACTATGGCTACACCTTC. Protein sequence: CASSFLGQRHYGYTF. V is TRBV27 and J is TRBJ1-2; D possibly corresponds to TRBD1 (6 bases). V was cut by 3 bases and J by 3 bases, with 14 bases left in between. In germline, CDR1 is MNHEY, CDR2 SMNVEV (reference sequence). The CDR3 is made up of 15 amino acids.

V is TRBV2 and J is TRBJ1-4, with 8 positions matching TRBD1. Germline CDR1 reads SNHLY; CDR2 reads FYNNEI. The CDR3 is 15 residues long. V lost 9 bases to trimming and J lost 3 bases; unmatched junction nucleotides: 9. The CDR3 region has the DNA TGTGCCAGTACCGGGACAGGAGTATCTAATGAAAAACTGTTTTTT. Translation gives CASTGTGVSNEKLFF.

This rearrangement joins TRBV7-2 to TRBJ1-1, with a possible D match to TRBD1 (6 bases). CDR3 length: 14 residues. Germline V gives CDR1 SGHTA, CDR2 FQGNSA. V was shortened by 5 bases and J by 6 bases, with 16 bases between the two germline ends. The CDR3 is CASSDNRETPEAFF. In DNA form, the CDR3 reads TGTGCCAGCAGCGACAACAGGGAAACGCCTGAAGCTTTCTTT.

The chain employs TRBV29-1 and TRBJ1-2, with 7 bases lining up with TRBD1. The J segment lost 2 bases and the V segment lost 7 bases, leaving 1 base of the junction unmatched. From germline, CDR1 is SQVTM and CDR2 ANQGSEA. CDR3 size: 11 residues. The CDR3 loop is CSARGNYGYTF. CDR3 DNA sequence: TGCAGCGCCAGGGGGAACTATGGCTACACCTTC.

The rearrangement uses TRBV2 and TRBJ2-7; D is ambiguous. The CDR3 loop spans 13 amino acids. V was pared by 7 bases and J by 1 base, with 11 bases between. Germline lookup yields CDR1 SNHLY and CDR2 FYNNEI. The CDR3 DNA reads TGTGCCAGCACAAGTCAGATTTCCTACGAGCAGTACTTC. Protein product: CASTSQISYEQYF. Combining the CDR3 with reference TRBV2 and TRBJ2-7 gives the whole variable domain EPEVTQTPSHQVTQMGQEVILRCVPISNHLYFYWYRQILGQKVEFLVSFYNNEISEKSEIFDDQFSVERPDGSNFTLKIRSTKLEDSAMYFCASTSQISYEQYFGPGTRLTVT.

The rearrangement links TRBV12-5 to TRBJ1-1; maybe TRBD1 (5 bases). Germline V gene data show CDR1 as LGHNT and CDR2 as FRNRAP. Trimming pared 9 bases from V and 11 bases from J, leaving 10 bases between. CDR3 length: 9 residues. CDR3 region: CARGRGAFF. The CDR3, as DNA: TGTGCTAGGGGGCGGGGGGCTTTCTTT.

The rearrangement joins TRBV6-6 to TRBJ2-3; unclear D gene. The germline CDR1 and CDR2 sequences are MNHNY and SVGAGI (reference sequence). This CDR3 has 14 residues. V was shortened by 2 bases and J by 2 bases, with 8 bases between the two germline ends. The CDR3 nucleotides are TGTGCCAGCAGTTACGGCGGTCTCACAGATACGCAGTATTTT. Amino acid sequence: CASSYGGLTDTQYF.

This clone was counted only a few times. This chain connects TRBV7-9 to TRBJ1-5, with 7 positions matching TRBD1. This CDR3 is 17 amino acids long. Per the germline V gene, CDR1 is SEHNR and CDR2 is FQNEAQ (reference sequence). J gave up 0 bases and V 4 bases, and 9 bases lay outside the gene matches. CDR3: CASSSSGQVYSNQPQHF. CDR3 nucleotides: TGTGCCAGCAGCTCATCCGGACAGGTCTATAGCAATCAGCCCCAGCATTTT.

A few counts support this clone. The V call is TRBV28, the J call TRBJ1-1; 7 nucleotides align to TRBD1. Germline V gene sequence: CDR1 MDHEN, CDR2 SYDVKM. The CDR3 covers 16 residues. Trimming at V came to 9 bases and at J to 0 bases, leaving 13 bases not matched to a gene. The DNA for the CDR3 is TGTGCCAGTTCTCCTGGGGACAGAACCATGAACACTGAAGCTTTCTTT. Its protein is CASSPGDRTMNTEAFF.

This rearrangement joins TRBV5-6 to TRBJ1-1; TRBD1 might be the D (5 bases). The CDR3 is made up of 16 amino acids. Trimming cost V 4 bases and J 1 base, with 17 bases left between them. Germline loops: CDR1 SGHDT, CDR2 YYEEEE. This CDR3 is CASSRLGEGRNTEAFF. The CDR3, as DNA: TGTGCCAGCAGCCGGCTCGGGGAGGGGAGGAACACTGAAGCTTTCTTT.

This clone was detected only a few times. The V call is TRBV6-1, the J call TRBJ1-1; no firm D call. With 4 bases removed from V and 7 bases from J, the gap between germline ends came to 10 bases. Germline CDR1 reads MNHNS; CDR2 reads SASEGT. CDR3 size: 12 residues. The CDR3 DNA follows: TGTGCCAGCAGTGGGGGTCGGGGTGAAGCTTTCTTT. This encodes CASSGGRGEAFF.

The chain combines TRBV7-9 with TRBJ2-1; 11 bases fit TRBD2. J lost 6 bases, V lost 5 bases, and 12 bases had no gene match. This CDR3 is built from 17 residues. The germline V gene has CDR1 SEHNR and CDR2 FQNEAQ (reference sequence). The CDR3 reads CASSHPSLAGGLNEQFF. The CDR3 nucleotides read TGTGCCAGCAGCCACCCATCCCTAGCGGGGGGTCTCAATGAGCAGTTCTTC. Looking up the rest from reference TRBV7-9 and TRBJ2-1 gives the full variable domain: DTGVSQNPRHKITKRGQNVTFRCDPISEHNRLYWYRQTLGQGPEFLTYFQNEAQLEKSRLLSDRFSAERPKGSFSTLEIQRTEQGDSAMYLCASSHPSLAGGLNEQFFGPGTRLTVL.

The chain is built from TRBV4-2 and TRBJ1-1; D might be TRBD1 (5 bases). This CDR3 region has 13 residues. With 7 bases removed from V and 4 bases from J, the gap between germline ends came to 13 bases. Germline V gene lookup returns CDR1 LGHNA and CDR2 YNFKEQ. CDR3 DNA: TGTGCCAGCACGCAGGGTCGAAGCACTGAAGCTTTCTTT. Amino acid sequence: CASTQGRSTEAFF.

This chain connects TRBV5-4 to TRBJ2-7; TRBD2 matches 12 bases. V gave up 4 bases and J gave up 3 bases; unmatched junction bases: 5. The CDR3 runs to 15 residues. In germline, CDR1 is SGHNT, CDR2 YYREEE (reference sequence). CDR3 nucleotide sequence: TGTGCCAGCAGCCACCAGACTAGCGGGGGCTACGAGCAGTACTTC. Protein: CASSHQTSGGYEQYF.

The chain has TRBV15 and TRBJ1-2, with D perhaps matching TRBD1 (6 bases). The germline CDR1 and CDR2 sequences are LNHNV and YYDKDF (reference sequence). The ends were cut back, 0 bases at V and 2 bases at J, with 13 bases in the middle. The CDR3 is made up of 16 amino acids. The CDR3, as DNA: TGTGCCACCAGCAGAGAGGCGGGGGGCTTGAACTATGGCTACACCTTC. Its protein is CATSREAGGLNYGYTF. The variable domain in full, with the rest retrieved from reference TRBV15 and TRBJ1-2, is DAMVIQNPRYQVTQFGKPVTLSCSQTLNHNVMYWYQQKSSQAPKLLFHYYDKDFNNEADTPDNFQSRRPNTSFCFLDIRSPGLGDTAMYLCATSREAGGLNYGYTFGSGTRLTVV.

V and J are TRBV5-1 and TRBJ2-5; TRBD1 agrees at 8 bases. Germline loops: CDR1 SGHRS, CDR2 YFSETQ. The CDR3 runs 13 residues. After removal of 3 bases from V and 3 bases from J, the junction contained 1 base not matched to a gene. In nucleotides, the CDR3 is TGCGCCAGCAGCTCGGACAGGGAAGAGACCCAGTACTTC. It translates to CASSSDREETQYF.

The V and J genes are TRBV28 and TRBJ2-7; TRBD1 agrees at 9 bases. The CDR3 has 15 amino acids. Per the germline V gene, CDR1 is MDHEN and CDR2 is SYDVKM. The trim removed 7 bases at V and 0 bases at J, leaving 7 bases unmatched. As DNA, the CDR3 is TGTGCCAGCACCCCCCGGGACAGGGACTCCTACGAGCAGTACTTC. The encoded protein is CASTPRDRDSYEQYF.

This chain connects TRBV5-1 to TRBJ2-5, with TRBD2 matching over 9 bases. Per germline, CDR1 SGHRS and CDR2 YFSETQ. J lost 4 bases, V lost 3 bases, and 10 bases had no gene match. The CDR3 runs to 16 residues. DNA for the CDR3: TGCGCCAGCAGCTCCGGAGGAGCGGGGGGAGTAGAGACCCAGTACTTC. This gives the protein CASSSGGAGGVETQYF.

CDR3 sequence reads: CASSPTSGGAVETQYF. As DNA, the CDR3 is TGTGCCAGCAGCCCCACTAGCGGGGGGGCTGTGGAGACCCAGTACTTC. V usage is TRBV2 and J usage is TRBJ2-5; 13 bases are shared with TRBD2. The trim removed 6 bases at V and 5 bases at J, leaving 9 bases unmatched. The germline CDR1 and CDR2 sequences are SNHLY and FYNNEI. This CDR3 is 16 amino acids long.

This clone appeared a single time. This rearrangement joins TRBV19 to TRBJ2-7; 8 bases map to TRBD2. Losses at the gene ends were 5 bases for V and 2 bases for J; bases not matched to a gene: 8. The CDR3 extends over 15 amino acids. The germline V gene has CDR1 LNHDA and CDR2 SQIVND (reference sequence). The CDR3 region has the DNA TGTGCCAGTAGTCCCATAGGGCGGGGGGCCTACGAGCAGTACTTC. It codes for CASSPIGRGAYEQYF.

This rearrangement joins TRBV29-1 to TRBJ2-1; 7 bases match TRBD2. Germline trimming cut 4 bases from V and 4 bases from J; bases unmatched to any gene: 4. The CDR3 length is 13 residues. Germline CDR1 and CDR2: SQVTM and ANQGSEA. CDR3 DNA sequence: TGCAGCGTTGGCCGGGACTATTACAATGAGCAGTTCTTC. Translation: CSVGRDYYNEQFF.

The V and J genes are TRBV19 and TRBJ2-3, with D possibly being TRBD1 (5 bases). The CDR3 totals 15 residues. V gave up 4 bases and J gave up 0 bases, with 11 bases separating them. CDR1 is LNHDA and CDR2 is SQIVND in the germline V gene (reference sequence). CDR3 loop: CASSTGAASTDTQYF. The CDR3 DNA is TGTGCCAGTAGTACTGGGGCCGCTAGCACAGATACGCAGTATTTT.

The chain is built from TRBV2 and TRBJ1-2; D gene uncertain. Trimming removed 4 bases from V and 2 bases from J, with 8 bases in between. Germline CDR1 is SNHLY and CDR2 is FYNNEI. The CDR3 consists of 13 residues. CDR3 in amino acids: CASSVGRNYGYTF. The DNA for the CDR3 is TGTGCCAGCAGTGTTGGCAGAAACTATGGCTACACCTTC.

The chain uses TRBV7-2 and TRBJ2-7; the D gene is possibly TRBD2 (5 bases). The CDR3 has 15 amino acids. Germline V gene sequence: CDR1 SGHTA, CDR2 FQGNSA. With 1 base removed from V and 0 bases from J, the gap between germline ends came to 10 bases. The CDR3 DNA follows: TGTGCCAGCAGCTTAGACTGGCGGGTCTCCTACGAGCAGTACTTC. This translates into CASSLDWRVSYEQYF. Supplemented by reference TRBV7-2 and TRBJ2-7, the full variable domain reads GAGVSQSPSNKVTEKGKDVELRCDPISGHTALYWYRQSLGQGLEFLIYFQGNSAPDKSGLPSDRFSAERTGGSVSTLTIQRTQQEDSAVYLCASSLDWRVSYEQYFGPGTRLTVT.

The chain has TRBV6-4 and TRBJ1-2; D is ambiguous. The V and J ends lost 6 bases and 4 bases respectively, with 15 bases between them. Germline CDR1 MRHNA, CDR2 SNTAGT. The CDR3 spans 14 residues. CDR3 sequence: CASSPEAYAYGYTF. For the CDR3, the DNA is TGTGCCAGCAGCCCGGAGGCTTACGCCTATGGCTACACCTTC.